This T cell receptor beta chain is drawn from a study of T cell changes during pregnancy in multiple sclerosis. In its sample, this clone was seen a few times. V lost 3 bases, J lost 3 bases, and 15 bases lay in between. The CDR3 spans 15 residues. Germline V gives CDR1 SGHDT, CDR2 YYEEEE. Only in-frame clones appear in the TCRdb table, and some are missing; sequencing was by immunoSEQ multiplex PCR. The profile shows approximately 20,000 clones, more than 80% of them singletons. The chain joins TRBV5-6 to TRBJ1-2; D unclear. The source was CD8+ T cells from peripheral blood mononuclear cells, collected in the third trimester of pregnancy. The TCR comes from a female donor in good health, enrolled as a control in a pregnancy study. In DNA, the CDR3 is TGTGCCAGCAGCTCGGAGGCGGTGGAGGACTATGGCTACACCTTC. Encoded protein: CASSSEAVEDYGYTF.